Each of the 23 T cell receptor beta chains below was sequenced from the same sample in a study of shared clonotypes between healthy human individuals. Sequenced by immunoSEQ multiplex PCR; TCRdb stores in-frame clones only, minus some. The sample holds about 980,000 clones, less than 85% seen once. The sample comprised memory CD4+ T cells sorted from blood. The subset is: CD45RA-negative fraction. All receptors derive from a man aged 18 to 30 in good health.

The gene calls are TRBV6-5 and TRBJ1-1; no clear D. The CDR3 has 12 amino acids. Trimming shortened V by 5 bases and J by 8 bases, and 12 bases separated the two germline ends. Germline V gene sequence: CDR1 MNHEY, CDR2 SVGAGI. The CDR3 loop reads CASSGPYYEAFF. CDR3 nucleotide sequence: TGTGCCAGCAGTGGGCCATATTACGAAGCTTTCTTT.

The chain employs TRBV29-1 and TRBJ1-2; D is perhaps TRBD1 (5 bases). Per germline, CDR1 SQVTM and CDR2 ANQGSEA. V was clipped by 5 bases and J by 4 bases, with 11 bases between them. The CDR3 length is 12 residues. CDR3 sequence: CSVRGAFYGYTF. CDR3 in DNA: TGCAGCGTTCGGGGCGCGTTCTATGGCTACACCTTC.

The V and J genes are TRBV14 and TRBJ2-5, with D perhaps assigned TRBD1 or TRBD2 (5 bases each). CDR3 length: 13 amino acids. Germline CDR1 is SGHDN and CDR2 is FVKESK. Trimming removed 3 bases at V and 5 bases at J, with 10 bases between. CDR3 sequence: CASSHEGWETQYF. Here the CDR3 DNA reads TGTGCCAGCAGCCACGAGGGGTGGGAGACCCAGTACTTC.

V usage is TRBV6-5 and J usage is TRBJ1-1; 8 bases map to TRBD1. V lost 5 bases and J lost 7; bases outside the gene matches: 9. This CDR3 spans 14 amino acids. From germline, CDR1 is MNHEY and CDR2 SVGAGI. CDR3 in amino acids: CASSRQGRLGEAFF. CDR3 DNA sequence: TGTGCCAGCAGTCGACAGGGGAGGTTAGGTGAAGCTTTCTTT.

This clone was detected only once. A single base is all that separates this from a far larger clone, so a read error is likely. The rearrangement links TRBV5-8 to TRBJ1-1; D uncertain. Germline loops: CDR1 SGHTS, CDR2 YDEGEE. The ends were cut back, 4 bases at V and 0 bases at J, with 7 bases in the middle. The CDR3 runs 13 residues. CDR3 region: CASSTTVNTEAFF. CDR3 bases: TGTGCCAGCAGCACTACAGTGAACACTGAAGCTTTCTTT.

The V call is TRBV9, the J call TRBJ2-2; 9 bases fit TRBD2. The germline V gene has CDR1 SGDLS and CDR2 YYNGEE. The CDR3 spans 16 residues. Trimming removed 1 base from V and 1 base from J; junction bases left unmatched: 2. The CDR3: CASSVRLAENTGELFF. The DNA of the CDR3 is TGTGCCAGCAGCGTAAGACTAGCGGAGAACACCGGGGAGCTGTTTTTT.

CDR3 DNA sequence: TGTGCCAGCAGTGGAGAGGGCCTCCGTTCCCATGAGCAGTTCTTC. As protein: CASSGEGLRSHEQFF. The rearrangement links TRBV2 to TRBJ2-1; D is perhaps TRBD2 (5 bases). The CDR3 has 15 amino acids. V was shortened by 4 bases and J by 8 bases, with 18 bases between the two germline ends. The germline gives CDR1 SNHLY, CDR2 FYNNEI.

The chain links TRBV6-6 to TRBJ2-7; tentative D call: TRBD1 (7 bases). Germline CDR1 is MNHNY and CDR2 is SVGAGI (reference sequence). V shed 6 bases and J shed 11 bases, with 23 bases lying between them. The CDR3 sequence is 14 residues long. The CDR3, as DNA: TGTGCCAGCAGGGACCAGGGGGGCACGAAAGCAGAGTACTTC. This sequence encodes CASRDQGGTKAEYF.

On this clone: Other nucleotide sequences in the sample specify the same CDR3. The V call is TRBV18, the J call TRBJ2-7; D is possibly TRBD2 (6 bases). The CDR3 is made up of 14 amino acids. Germline CDR1 reads KGHSH; CDR2 reads LQKENI. Trimming pared 5 bases from V and 1 base from J, leaving 12 bases between. CDR3 residues: CASSVGGSSYEQYF. As DNA, the CDR3 is TGTGCCAGCTCAGTTGGGGGGTCGTCCTACGAGCAGTACTTC.

V is TRBV7-8 and J is TRBJ1-1; the D is unclear. The V gene's germline CDR1 is SGHVS and CDR2 FQNEAQ. This CDR3 contains 11 residues. The V end lost 8 bases, the J end lost 4 bases, and 8 bases lay between the germline ends. CDR3 coding DNA: TGTGCCAGCCAAGATATCACTGAAGCTTTCTTT. Translation gives CASQDITEAFF.

J is TRBJ2-5 and V is TRBV27, with TRBD1 matching 12 bases. There are 16 residues in the CDR3. V lost 5 bases and J lost 4; bases outside the gene matches: 8. Germline V gene lookup returns CDR1 MNHEY and CDR2 SMNVEV (reference sequence). The CDR3 reads CASSPYRDRGPETQYF. DNA for the CDR3: TGTGCCAGCAGTCCTTACCGGGACAGGGGGCCAGAGACCCAGTACTTC.

The V and J genes are TRBV2 and TRBJ2-3; 10 nucleotides match TRBD2. Germline loops: CDR1 SNHLY, CDR2 FYNNEI. V shed 4 bases, J shed 4 bases, and the junction held 5 bases outside the gene matches. The CDR3 spans 15 residues. CDR3 DNA: TGTGCCAGCAGTGCTAGCGGGAGTGAGGCAGATACGCAGTATTTT. It encodes CASSASGSEADTQYF. The full variable domain, with the rest looked up from reference TRBV2 and TRBJ2-3, is EPEVTQTPSHQVTQMGQEVILRCVPISNHLYFYWYRQILGQKVEFLVSFYNNEISEKSEIFDDQFSVERPDGSNFTLKIRSTKLEDSAMYFCASSASGSEADTQYFGPGTRLTVL.

The gene calls are TRBV28 and TRBJ2-5; TRBD1 might be the D (6 bases). V lost 5 bases and J 0 bases, leaving 10 bases between the germline ends. The CDR3 covers 14 residues. Germline CDR1 is MDHEN and CDR2 is SYDVKM. CDR3 region: CASSSRGHQETQYF. The CDR3 DNA follows: TGTGCCAGCAGTAGCAGGGGCCACCAAGAGACCCAGTACTTC.

V and J are TRBV6-1 and TRBJ1-5; no firm D call. The CDR3 consists of 14 residues. The germline CDR1 and CDR2 sequences are MNHNS and SASEGT. V was clipped by 6 bases and J by 3 bases, with 12 bases between them. In DNA, the CDR3 is TGTGCCAGCAGCCTCTCTAGGGACAATCAGCCCCAGCATTTT. Translation: CASSLSRDNQPQHF.

V gene TRBV10-3 combines with J gene TRBJ1-2; 7 nucleotides agree with TRBD1. This CDR3 spans 17 amino acids. The germline V gene encodes CDR1 ENHRY and CDR2 SYGVKD. Losses at the gene ends were 3 bases for V and 0 bases for J; bases not matched to a gene: 10. The CDR3 sequence: CAISEPDRTGANYGYTF. In DNA, the CDR3 is TGTGCCATCAGTGAACCGGACAGGACCGGGGCTAACTATGGCTACACCTTC.

The rearrangement joins TRBV18 to TRBJ2-2, with 11 bases identical to TRBD1. The V segment lost 8 bases and the J segment 7 bases; nucleotides outside the gene matches: 15. Germline loops: CDR1 KGHSH, CDR2 LQKENI. The CDR3 runs to 17 residues. The CDR3 is CASVNTPDRGLIGELFF. CDR3 coding DNA: TGTGCCAGCGTTAATACTCCGGACAGGGGGCTAATCGGGGAGCTGTTTTTT. Looking up the rest from reference TRBV18 and TRBJ2-2 gives the full variable domain: NAGVMQNPRHLVRRRGQEARLRCSPMKGHSHVYWYRQLPEEGLKFMVYLQKENIIDESGMPKERFSAEFPKEGPSILRIQQVVRGDSAAYFCASVNTPDRGLIGELFFGEGSRLTVL.

This chain links TRBV2 with TRBJ2-3; D gene ambiguous. Trimming cost V 2 bases and J 3 bases, with 12 bases left between them. Germline V gene data show CDR1 as SNHLY and CDR2 as FYNNEI. This CDR3 has 15 residues. This CDR3 is CASSESRVKTDTQYF. The CDR3 coding sequence is TGTGCCAGCAGTGAATCTAGGGTAAAGACAGATACGCAGTATTTT.

This clone has at least ten counts. The J gene is TRBJ2-7, the V gene TRBV14; the D is unclear. V was pared by 2 bases and J by 4 bases, with 9 bases between. The CDR3 is made up of 13 amino acids. The germline gives CDR1 SGHDN, CDR2 FVKESK. Written as DNA, the CDR3 is TGTGCCAGCAGCCAATTAATCGGGTACGAGCAGTACTTC. Encoded protein: CASSQLIGYEQYF.

The count of this clone is one. The chain has TRBV27 and TRBJ1-1, with D perhaps TRBD1 (5 bases). The CDR3 extends over 13 amino acids. In germline, CDR1 is MNHEY, CDR2 SMNVEV (reference sequence). V lost 4 bases to trimming and J lost 8 bases, with 14 bases between them. The CDR3 sequence: CASSSWTAGEAFF. DNA for the CDR3: TGTGCCAGCAGTTCCTGGACGGCAGGGGAAGCTTTCTTT.

The V and J genes are TRBV19 and TRBJ1-2; no reliable D call. Germline lookup yields CDR1 LNHDA and CDR2 SQIVND (reference sequence). This CDR3 contains 13 residues. CDR3 in DNA: TGTTGGGGTCGCCACCATATCCCCTATGGCTACACCTTC. This gives the protein CWGRHHIPYGYTF.

The chain joins TRBV28 to TRBJ1-2; TRBD1 might be the D (5 bases). V gave up 4 bases and J gave up 5 bases, with 11 bases separating them. Germline-derived CDR1 and CDR2 are MDHEN and SYDVKM. CDR3 length: 13 amino acids. CDR3: CASSSNTGYGYTF. CDR3 bases: TGTGCCAGCAGTTCAAATACAGGATATGGCTACACCTTC.

This chain links TRBV7-2 with TRBJ1-6; no firm D call. The CDR3 sequence is 14 residues long. From germline, CDR1 is SGHTA and CDR2 FQGNSA. Between the trimmed V and J ends, which lost 1 base and 8 bases, there was a span of 9 bases. The CDR3 bases are TGTGCCAGCAGCTTAGGTAGGAGATATTCACCCCTCCACTTT. It translates to CASSLGRRYSPLHF.

The chain uses TRBV2 and TRBJ1-1; D remains ambiguous. Germline V lookup: CDR1 SNHLY, CDR2 FYNNEI. V was cut by 4 bases and J by 0 bases, with 9 bases left in between. This CDR3 region has 14 residues. CDR3 protein: CASSVSTVNTEAFF. Here the CDR3 DNA reads TGTGCCAGCAGTGTTTCGACGGTGAACACTGAAGCTTTCTTT.